This passage covers 18 T cell receptor beta chains from one sample sequenced in a study of blood T cell repertoires in COVID-19. Assay used: immunoSEQ multiplex PCR; TCRdb lists only in-frame clones, some missing. The sample holds 250,000 to 300,000 clones, approximately 80% seen once. Sequenced sample: PBMCs or T cells enriched from blood (not recorded which). The source is a man aged 35 to 55 who had been exposed to COVID-19.

This chain uses TRBV18 with TRBJ2-7, with 9 bases fitting TRBD2. The CDR3 sequence is 15 residues long. Germline CDR1 is KGHSH and CDR2 is LQKENI. V lost 2 bases and J lost 5; bases outside the gene matches: 7. CDR3: CASSPTAGGNHEQYF. The CDR3 coding sequence is TGTGCCAGCTCACCAACAGCGGGAGGAAACCACGAGCAGTACTTC. Variable domain in full (rest from reference TRBV18 and TRBJ2-7): NAGVMQNPRHLVRRRGQEARLRCSPMKGHSHVYWYRQLPEEGLKFMVYLQKENIIDESGMPKERFSAEFPKEGPSILRIQQVVRGDSAAYFCASSPTAGGNHEQYFGPGTRLTVT.

The genes are TRBV3-1 (or the pseudogene TRBV3-2) and TRBJ1-6; no firm D call. This CDR3 region has 14 residues. V was clipped by 0 bases and J by 7 bases, with 7 bases between them. Germline CDR1 LGHDT, CDR2 YNNKEL (reference sequence). CDR3 amino acids: CASSQEGSNSPLHF. For the CDR3, the DNA is TGTGCCAGCAGCCAAGAGGGCAGCAATTCACCCCTCCACTTT.

This sequence joins TRBV27 and TRBJ2-1, with 8 bases aligning to TRBD1. J was trimmed by 3 bases and V by 11 bases; bases with no gene match: 9. The CDR3 is 14 residues long. Per the germline V gene, CDR1 is MNHEY and CDR2 is SMNVEV (reference sequence). The CDR3 loop reads CAVAGGRGYNEQFF. CDR3 DNA: TGTGCCGTAGCAGGGGGCAGAGGCTACAATGAGCAGTTCTTC.

V is TRBV7-9 and J is TRBJ2-2; a weak D match, TRBD1 (5 bases). Per the germline V gene, CDR1 is SEHNR and CDR2 is FQNEAQ (reference sequence). There are 12 residues in the CDR3. The CDR3: CTWGGNTGELFF. Written as DNA, the CDR3 is TGTACGTGGGGCGGCAACACCGGGGAGCTGTTTTTT.

The rearrangement links TRBV24-1 to TRBJ2-3, with a possible D match to TRBD1 (6 bases). The CDR3 consists of 13 residues. Trimming pared 7 bases from V and 2 bases from J, leaving 9 bases between. Germline V gene data show CDR1 as KGHDR and CDR2 as SFDVKD. In nucleotides, the CDR3 is TGTGCCACCAGGGGGGCGATCACAGATACGCAGTATTTT. The encoded protein is CATRGAITDTQYF.

The V gene is TRBV2, the J gene TRBJ1-3; TRBD1 aligns across 7 bases. Trimming at V came to 6 bases and at J to 3 bases, leaving 2 bases not matched to a gene. This CDR3 is built from 13 residues. Per the germline V gene, CDR1 is SNHLY and CDR2 is FYNNEI. In DNA form, the CDR3 reads TGTGCCAGCAGAGACAGGGTTGGAAACACCATATATTTT. This codes for CASRDRVGNTIYF.

This clone has more than one count but fewer than ten. The rearrangement uses TRBV27 and TRBJ2-7; TRBD2 aligns across 11 bases. The germline CDR1 and CDR2 sequences are MNHEY and SMNVEV (reference sequence). This CDR3 is 17 amino acids long. With V trimmed by 5 bases and J by 3 bases, 12 bases remained unmatched. The CDR3 DNA reads TGTGCCAGCAGTAGTTGGACCGCGACTAGCGGGAACTACGAGCAGTACTTC. Translated, it gives CASSSWTATSGNYEQYF.

The rearrangement links TRBV27 to TRBJ1-2; D not certain. The germline gives CDR1 MNHEY, CDR2 SMNVEV (reference sequence). V lost 5 bases, J lost 2 bases, and 6 bases lay in between. The CDR3 covers 12 residues. The CDR3 loop reads CASSPGNYGYTF. CDR3 nucleotide sequence: TGTGCCAGCAGTCCGGGGAACTATGGCTACACCTTC.

The sample holds one count of this clone. The genes are TRBV5-6 and TRBJ1-2; D gene unclear. Germline V lookup: CDR1 SGHDT, CDR2 YYEEEE. There are 16 residues in the CDR3. Deletions cut 4 bases from V and 3 bases from J, with 19 bases between. The CDR3 bases are TGTGCCAGCAGCCTCACCCTGAGGGTTCAATACTATGGCTACACCTTC. This translates into CASSLTLRVQYYGYTF. Filled out from reference TRBV5-6 and TRBJ1-2, the complete variable domain reads DAGVTQSPTHLIKTRGQQVTLRCSPKSGHDTVSWYQQALGQGPQFIFQYYEEEERQRGNFPDRFSGHQFPNYSSELNVNALLLGDSALYLCASSLTLRVQYYGYTFGSGTRLTVV.

The genes are TRBV27 and TRBJ2-2; the D is unclear. CDR3 length: 12 amino acids. Per the germline V gene, CDR1 is MNHEY and CDR2 is SMNVEV (reference sequence). Trimming left V 3 bases short and J 7 bases short, with 6 bases between. CDR3 DNA sequence: TGTGCCAGCAGTTTCCGGGTCGGGGAGCTGTTTTTT. This codes for CASSFRVGELFF.

The CDR3 is CASSPPGETQYF. In DNA, the CDR3 is TGTGCCAGCAGCCCCCCAGGAGAGACCCAGTACTTC. The V call is TRBV3-1 (or the pseudogene TRBV3-2), the J call TRBJ2-5; D is uncertain. The CDR3 is 12 residues long. Germline V gene sequence: CDR1 LGHDT, CDR2 YNNKEL (reference sequence). V was pared by 4 bases and J by 4 bases, with 7 bases between.

This rearrangement joins TRBV19 to TRBJ1-4; D possibly corresponds to TRBD1 (5 bases). Between the trimmed V and J ends, which lost 3 bases and 13 bases, there was a span of 15 bases. The length of the CDR3 is 13 residues. The germline V gene encodes CDR1 LNHDA and CDR2 SQIVND (reference sequence). The CDR3 coding sequence is TGTGCCAGTAGTATCGAAAGGGGTTTGAGACTGTTTTTT. As protein: CASSIERGLRLFF.

The rearrangement joins TRBV6-5 to TRBJ2-5; D unresolved. V lost 7 bases and J lost 3, with 18 bases in between. Per the germline V gene, CDR1 is MNHEY and CDR2 is SVGAGI. This CDR3 region has 15 residues. CDR3 residues: CASIKAADFEETQYF. The CDR3 region has the DNA TGTGCCAGCATAAAGGCCGCGGATTTCGAAGAGACCCAGTACTTC.

Only a few counts were recorded for this clone. The J gene is TRBJ2-4, the V gene TRBV13, with TRBD2 matching over 8 bases. Trimming removed 1 base from V and 8 bases from J; junction bases left unmatched: 7. The CDR3 has 15 amino acids. From germline, CDR1 is PRHDT and CDR2 FYEKMQ (reference sequence). CDR3 in DNA: TGTGCCAGCAGCTTAGCGGGAGGGCCACGGGACATTCAGTACTTC. This sequence encodes CASSLAGGPRDIQYF. Based on the CDR3 plus reference TRBV13 and TRBJ2-4, the full variable domain is AAGVIQSPRHLIKEKRETATLKCYPIPRHDTVYWYQQGPGQDPQFLISFYEKMQSDKGSIPDRFSAQQFSDYHSELNMSSLELGDSALYFCASSLAGGPRDIQYFGAGTRLSVL.

The rearrangement uses TRBV19 and TRBJ1-2; 11 nucleotides match TRBD1. The length of the CDR3 is 14 residues. Germline V gene sequence: CDR1 LNHDA, CDR2 SQIVND (reference sequence). V gave up 7 bases and J gave up 6 bases; unmatched junction bases: 7. The chain's CDR3 is CASTPDRGHNGYTF. The CDR3 coding sequence is TGTGCCAGTACTCCGGACAGGGGGCATAATGGCTACACCTTC.

This sequence joins TRBV7-8 and TRBJ2-7; D is undetermined. The CDR3 is 12 amino acids. Trimming removed 4 bases at V and 7 bases at J, with 11 bases between. The germline CDR1 and CDR2 sequences are SGHVS and FQNEAQ. CDR3 region: CASSSAPSEQYF. CDR3 bases: TGTGCCAGCAGCTCAGCCCCCTCTGAGCAGTACTTC.

The J gene is TRBJ2-7, the V gene TRBV11-2; D may be TRBD1 (6 bases). Trimming shortened V by 6 bases and J by 3 bases, and 18 bases separated the two germline ends. The length of the CDR3 is 15 residues. Germline assignment: CDR1 SGHAT and CDR2 FQNNGV. CDR3 in amino acids: CASSFTQTGNYEQYF. The DNA for the CDR3 is TGTGCCAGCAGTTTCACCCAAACAGGGAACTACGAGCAGTACTTC.

This chain joins TRBV7-2 and TRBJ2-2; 8 positions agree with TRBD1. CDR1 and CDR2 (germline): SGHTA, FQGNSA. The V and J ends lost 7 bases and 3 bases, in that order; junction bases with no gene match: 10. This CDR3 region has 16 residues. The CDR3 reads CASKTQGALYTGELFF. The CDR3 DNA reads as TGTGCCAGCAAAACTCAGGGGGCTCTGTACACCGGGGAGCTGTTTTTT. Complete variable domain (other parts from reference TRBV7-2 and TRBJ2-2): GAGVSQSPSNKVTEKGKDVELRCDPISGHTALYWYRQSLGQGLEFLIYFQGNSAPDKSGLPSDRFSAERTGGSVSTLTIQRTQQEDSAVYLCASKTQGALYTGELFFGEGSRLTVL.